Listed below are T cell receptor beta chains from one sample, sequenced in a study of blood T cell repertoires in COVID-19. Using immunoSEQ multiplex PCR, the repertoire was profiled, and TCRdb retains in-frame clones only, with some absent. The data contain roughly 30,000 clones, 75% to 85% of them singletons. The material sequenced was peripheral blood. The receptors shown here come from a man aged 55 to 70 with active COVID-19. Both conserved end residues are part of each CDR3. A D gene is named only where the DNA matches it firmly. Size tells how often a clone was seen (once, few, many) or the class of an expanded clone, and some rows leave it out.

TRBJ1-2	NA	TRBV7-3	TRBD1	CASSPGTGRYGYTF	TGTGCCAGCAGCCCCGGGACAGGGAGGTATGGCTACACCTTC
TRBJ2-7	NA	TRBV2	NA	CASKDGSATPYEQYF	TGTGCCAGCAAGGATGGTAGCGCAACTCCCTACGAGCAGTACTTC
TRBJ2-2	NA	TRBV5-6	TRBD2	CASSLTSGPSNTGELFF	TGTGCCAGCAGCTTGACTAGCGGACCCTCGAACACCGGGGAGCTGTTTTTT
TRBJ1-5	NA	TRBV30	TRBD1	CAWSVLGQGVNQPQHF	TGTGCCTGGAGTGTACTGGGACAGGGGGTCAATCAGCCCCAGCATTTT
TRBJ2-3	NA	TRBV5-4	TRBD2	CASSLTSGSTDTQYF	TGTGCCAGCAGCTTGACTAGCGGGAGTACAGATACGCAGTATTTT
TRBJ2-3	NA	TRBV3-1/TRBV3-2	TRBD2	CASSQVASGGTDTQYF	TGTGCCAGCAGCCAAGTGGCTAGCGGGGGCACAGATACGCAGTATTTT
TRBJ1-2	NA	TRBV27	TRBD1	CASSLSGQGGSYGYTF	TGTGCCAGCAGTTTATCGGGACAGGGAGGGTCCTATGGCTACACCTTC
TRBJ1-3	NA	TRBV5-4	NA	CASSPTASGNTIYF	TGTGCCAGCAGCCCGACAGCCTCTGGAAACACCATATATTTT
TRBJ1-1	NA	TRBV19	NA	CASSPGQRKTEAFF	TGTGCCAGTAGTCCGGGACAACGGAAGACTGAAGCTTTCTTT
TRBJ2-1	NA	TRBV7-9	NA	CASTQVGNSYNEQFF	TGTGCCAGCACCCAGGTGGGTAATTCCTACAATGAGCAGTTCTTC
TRBJ2-3	few	TRBV20-1	TRBD2	CSASSLAGSTDTQYF	TGCAGTGCTAGTAGCCTAGCGGGATCCACAGATACGCAGTATTTT
TRBJ1-1	NA	TRBV10-3	NA	CAISGQPLNTEAFF	TGTGCCATCTCCGGACAGCCTTTGAACACTGAAGCTTTCTTT
TRBJ2-5	NA	TRBV18	TRBD1	CASSPLGQGGYQETQYF	TGTGCCAGCTCACCCCTCGGACAGGGGGGGTACCAAGAGACCCAGTACTTC
TRBJ2-4	NA	TRBV7-3	TRBD2	CASSLGRASDIQYF	TGTGCCAGCAGCTTAGGGAGGGCCTCTGACATTCAGTACTTC
TRBJ2-3	once	TRBV5-1	NA	CASSLEAGVLGRNEGKNTDTQYF	TGCGCCAGCAGCTTGGAGGCAGGGGTCCTCGGGCGGAACGAGGGGAAGAACACAGATACGCAGTATTTT
TRBJ2-2	once	TRBV5-4	TRBD1	CASSFKGTGVTGELFF	TGTGCCAGCAGCTTTAAAGGGACAGGGGTCACCGGGGAGCTGTTTTTT
TRBJ2-1	NA	TRBV5-1	NA	CASSLLGSSSYNEQFF	TGCGCCAGCAGCTTACTAGGGTCCAGCTCCTACAATGAGCAGTTCTTC
TRBJ1-2	NA	TRBV7-8	NA	CASSLALTVGYTF	TGTGCCAGCAGCTTAGCCCTCACGGTTGGCTACACCTTC
TRBJ2-1	NA	TRBV10-1	NA	CASSETFSNNEQFF	TGCGCCAGCAGTGAGACTTTTTCGAACAATGAGCAGTTCTTC
TRBJ1-1	NA	TRBV6-5	NA	CASTPGGAGGTEAFF	TGTGCCAGCACTCCCGGTGGTGCGGGGGGCACTGAAGCTTTCTTT
TRBJ2-7	few	TRBV28	NA	CASKGAGSSYEQYF	TGTGCCAGCAAAGGTGCCGGGAGCTCCTACGAGCAGTACTTC
TRBJ2-7	NA	TRBV11-3	NA	CASSLGTAGEQYF	TGTGCCAGCAGCCTAGGGACGGCGGGCGAGCAGTACTTC
TRBJ2-1	NA	TRBV7-9	NA	CASSLGGQSSYNEQFF	TGTGCCAGCAGCTTAGGGGGACAAAGCTCCTACAATGAGCAGTTCTTC
TRBJ2-3	NA	TRBV10-3	TRBD2	CATLASGMSDTQYF	TGTGCCACCCTAGCTAGCGGGATGTCAGATACGCAGTATTTT
TRBJ2-1	once	TRBV18	NA	CASSPQGGRDNEQFF	TGTGCCAGCTCACCCCAAGGAGGGAGAGATAATGAGCAGTTCTTC
TRBJ2-1	NA	TRBV11-2	NA	CASTTGTTTERQFF	TGTGCCAGCACCACCGGGACAACCACTGAGAGGCAGTTCTTC
TRBJ2-5	NA	TRBV10-1	NA	CASSLGGRETQYF	TGCGCCAGCAGTCTAGGAGGCCGCGAGACCCAGTACTTC
TRBJ2-2	NA	TRBV7-8	TRBD1	CASSLVGGNTGELFF	TGTGCCAGCAGCTTAGTAGGGGGCAACACCGGGGAGCTGTTTTTT
TRBJ2-7	once	TRBV19	NA	CASSLRRGTRSSYEQYF	TGTGCCAGTAGTCTGAGGCGCGGGACCCGCTCCTCCTACGAGCAGTACTTC
TRBJ2-7	few	TRBV27	NA	CASSSSDYEQYF	TGTGCCAGCAGTTCGAGTGATTACGAGCAGTACTTC
TRBJ2-2	NA	TRBV9	TRBD2	CASSGRLAVTGELFF	TGTGCCAGCAGCGGTCGACTAGCGGTCACCGGGGAGCTGTTTTTT
TRBJ2-3	NA	TRBV18	NA	CASSPRTDTQYF	TGTGCCAGCTCACCGCGTACAGATACGCAGTATTTT